This TCR beta chain comes out of a study of blood T cell repertoires in COVID-19. Study as a whole: There were acute and convalescent COVID-19 samples, and they came from the United States, Italy and Spain. PBMCs, B-cell-depleted T cells, or T cells were the source of the cDNA or gDNA that made up the material.

Using immunoSEQ multiplex PCR, the repertoire was profiled, and TCRdb retains in-frame clones only, with some absent. In the table there are about 130,000 clones, 75% to 90% of which are singletons. V was clipped by 0 bases and J by 5 bases; unmatched bases: 3. The CDR3 is 15 residues long. From germline, CDR1 is SGDLS and CDR2 YYNGEE. Sequencing was performed on peripheral blood. This TCR derives from a man aged 55 to 70 with active or convalescent COVID-19. V and J are TRBV9 and TRBJ2-2; 8 bases map to TRBD2. In DNA form, the CDR3 reads TGTGCCAGCAGCGTAGGACTAGCGCAAACCGGGGAGCTGTTTTTT. Encoded protein: CASSVGLAQTGELFF.